This T cell receptor beta chain was sequenced for a study of blood T cells in healthy people across ages. Germline V gene lookup returns CDR1 LGHNA and CDR2 YSLEER. V lost 1 base, J lost 1 base, and 10 bases lay in between. This CDR3 has 16 residues. The use of a sample-barcoded 5' primer and a J-beta primer mix characterized a second PCR of about 6 to 11 cycles. Sequencing recovered at least 3 million CDR3-containing paired-end reads from each sample. MiXCR was run by TCRdb on the 5' RACE reads, yielding one entry per CDR3 protein. The data hold about 1.8 million distinct CDR3 sequences, with roughly 52% observed a single time. The donors, aged about 6 to 95, were healthy Caucasians from Russia. Donors gave ten milliliters of peripheral blood apiece. The authors isolated at least 6 million PBMCs per sample.

The chain links TRBV4-3 to TRBJ2-2; D is possibly TRBD2 (6 bases). Sequenced: blood. This clonotype was obtained from a woman aged 35 to 49 in good health. CDR3 in amino acids: CASSQGGTENTGELFF. The DNA of the CDR3 is TGCGCCAGCAGCCAAGGCGGGACGGAGAACACCGGGGAGCTGTTTTTT.